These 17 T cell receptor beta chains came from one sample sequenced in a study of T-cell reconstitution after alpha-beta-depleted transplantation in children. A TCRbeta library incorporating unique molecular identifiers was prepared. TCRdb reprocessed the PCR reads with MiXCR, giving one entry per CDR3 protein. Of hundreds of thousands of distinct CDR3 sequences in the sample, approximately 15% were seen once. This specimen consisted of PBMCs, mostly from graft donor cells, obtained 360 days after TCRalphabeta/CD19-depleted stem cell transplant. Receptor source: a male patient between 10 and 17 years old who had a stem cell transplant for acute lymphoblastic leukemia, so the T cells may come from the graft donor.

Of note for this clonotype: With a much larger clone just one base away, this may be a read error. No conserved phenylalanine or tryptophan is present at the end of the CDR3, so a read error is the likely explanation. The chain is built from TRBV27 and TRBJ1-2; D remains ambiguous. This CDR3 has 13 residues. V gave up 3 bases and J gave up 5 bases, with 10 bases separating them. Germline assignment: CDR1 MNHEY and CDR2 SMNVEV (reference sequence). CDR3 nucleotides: TGTGCCAGCAGTTTCTCCCGGCGGTATGGCTACACCTCC. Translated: CASSFSRRYGYTS.

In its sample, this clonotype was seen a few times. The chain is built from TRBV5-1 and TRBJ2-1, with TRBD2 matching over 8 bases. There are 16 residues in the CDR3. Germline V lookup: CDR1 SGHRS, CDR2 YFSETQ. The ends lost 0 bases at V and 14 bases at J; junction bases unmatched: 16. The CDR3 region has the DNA TGCGCCAGCAGCTTGGAACTAGCGGCCATTTCTGAAAAGAAGTTCTTC. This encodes CASSLELAAISEKKFF.

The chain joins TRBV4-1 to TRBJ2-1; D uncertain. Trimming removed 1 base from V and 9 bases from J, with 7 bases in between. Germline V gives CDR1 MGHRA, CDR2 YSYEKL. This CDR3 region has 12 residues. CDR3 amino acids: CASSQVVREQFF. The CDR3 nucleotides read TGCGCCAGCAGCCAAGTCGTCCGTGAGCAGTTCTTC.

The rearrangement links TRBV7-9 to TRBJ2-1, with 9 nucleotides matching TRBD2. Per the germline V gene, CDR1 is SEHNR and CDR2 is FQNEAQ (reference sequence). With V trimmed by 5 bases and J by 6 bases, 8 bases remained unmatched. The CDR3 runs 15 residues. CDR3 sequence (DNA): TGTGCCAGCAGCGTGGCGGGAGGGCCTTTCAATGAGCAGTTCTTC. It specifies CASSVAGGPFNEQFF.

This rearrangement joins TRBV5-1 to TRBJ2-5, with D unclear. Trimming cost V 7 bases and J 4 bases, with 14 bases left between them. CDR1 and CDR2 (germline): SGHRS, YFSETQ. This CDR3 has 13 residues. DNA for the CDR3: TGCGCCAGCGCCTCAATCCAGAGAGAGACCCAGTACTTC. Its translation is CASASIQRETQYF.

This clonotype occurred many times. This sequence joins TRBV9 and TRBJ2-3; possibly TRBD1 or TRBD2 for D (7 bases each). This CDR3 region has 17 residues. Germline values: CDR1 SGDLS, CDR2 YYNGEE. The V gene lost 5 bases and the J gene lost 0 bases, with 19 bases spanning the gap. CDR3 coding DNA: TGTGCCAGCAGTGCAAGCGGGACAGAACCTAGCACAGATACGCAGTATTTT. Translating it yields CASSASGTEPSTDTQYF.

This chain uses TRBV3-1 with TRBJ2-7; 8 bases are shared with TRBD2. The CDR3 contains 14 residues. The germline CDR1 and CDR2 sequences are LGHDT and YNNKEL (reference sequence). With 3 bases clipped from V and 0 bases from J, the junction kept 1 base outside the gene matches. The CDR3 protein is CASSHSGASYEQYF. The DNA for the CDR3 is TGTGCCAGCAGCCATAGCGGGGCCTCCTACGAGCAGTACTTC.

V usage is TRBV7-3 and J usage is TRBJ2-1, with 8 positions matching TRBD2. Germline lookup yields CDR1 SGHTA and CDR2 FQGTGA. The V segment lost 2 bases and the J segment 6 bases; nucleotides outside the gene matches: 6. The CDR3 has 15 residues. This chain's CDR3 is CASSLLAGPGNEQFF. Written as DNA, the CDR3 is TGTGCCAGCAGCTTATTAGCGGGGCCGGGCAATGAGCAGTTCTTC.

In DNA, the CDR3 is TGTGCCAGCACTCATGAGACAGGGCACGAGCAGTACTTC. Translation gives CASTHETGHEQYF. This rearrangement joins TRBV12-3 or TRBV12-4 to TRBJ2-7; TRBD1 aligns across 7 bases. Losses at the gene ends were 7 bases for V and 5 bases for J; bases not matched to a gene: 8. The length of the CDR3 is 13 residues.

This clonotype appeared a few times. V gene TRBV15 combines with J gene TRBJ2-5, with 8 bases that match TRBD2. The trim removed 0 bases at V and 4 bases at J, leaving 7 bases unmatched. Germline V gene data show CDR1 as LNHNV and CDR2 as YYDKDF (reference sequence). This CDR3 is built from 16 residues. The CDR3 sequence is CATSRDRLSGRETQYF. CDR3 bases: TGTGCCACCAGCAGAGATCGTTTGAGCGGGAGAGAGACCCAGTACTTC. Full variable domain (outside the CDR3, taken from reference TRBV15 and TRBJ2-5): DAMVIQNPRYQVTQFGKPVTLSCSQTLNHNVMYWYQQKSSQAPKLLFHYYDKDFNNEADTPDNFQSRRPNTSFCFLDIRSPGLGDTAMYLCATSRDRLSGRETQYFGPGTRLLVL.

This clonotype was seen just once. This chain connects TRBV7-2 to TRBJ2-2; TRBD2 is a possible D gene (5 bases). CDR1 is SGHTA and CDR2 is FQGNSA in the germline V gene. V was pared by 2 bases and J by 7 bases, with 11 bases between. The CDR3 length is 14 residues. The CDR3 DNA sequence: TGTGCCAGCAGCTTACGAGGGCTGGACGGGGAGCTGTTTTTT. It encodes CASSLRGLDGELFF.

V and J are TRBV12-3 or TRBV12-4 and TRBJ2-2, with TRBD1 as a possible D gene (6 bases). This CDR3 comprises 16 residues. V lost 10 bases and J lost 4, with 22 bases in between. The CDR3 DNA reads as TGTGCCAACGATCGAACAGGGATCTACGGCACCGGGGAGCTGTTTTTT. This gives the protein CANDRTGIYGTGELFF.

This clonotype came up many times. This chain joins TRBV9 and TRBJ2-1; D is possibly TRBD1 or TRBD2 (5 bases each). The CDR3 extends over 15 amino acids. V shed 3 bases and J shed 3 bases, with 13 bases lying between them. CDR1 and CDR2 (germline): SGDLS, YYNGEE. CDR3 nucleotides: TGTGCCAGCAGCGCCTCCGGGGCTGACTACAATGAGCAGTTCTTC. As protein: CASSASGADYNEQFF.

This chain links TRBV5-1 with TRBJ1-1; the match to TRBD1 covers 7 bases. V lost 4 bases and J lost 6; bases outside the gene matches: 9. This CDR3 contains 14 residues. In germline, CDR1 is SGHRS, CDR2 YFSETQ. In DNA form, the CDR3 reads TGCGCCAGCAGCCGCCTAGGACAGGCCGCTGAAGCTTTCTTT. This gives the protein CASSRLGQAAEAFF.

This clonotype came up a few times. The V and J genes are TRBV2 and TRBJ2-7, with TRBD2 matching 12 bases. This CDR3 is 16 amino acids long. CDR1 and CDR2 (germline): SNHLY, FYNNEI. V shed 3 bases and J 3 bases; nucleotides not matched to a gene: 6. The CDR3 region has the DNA TGTGCCAGCAGTGAGGTTTCTAGCGGGAGGGTCTACGAGCAGTACTTC. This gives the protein CASSEVSSGRVYEQYF.

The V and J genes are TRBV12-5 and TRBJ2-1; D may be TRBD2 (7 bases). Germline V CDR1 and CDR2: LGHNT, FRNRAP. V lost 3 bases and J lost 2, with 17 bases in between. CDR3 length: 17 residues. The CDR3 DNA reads TGTGCTAGTGGTTTAGCGGGAATAGGGGGGACCTACAATGAGCAGTTCTTC. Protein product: CASGLAGIGGTYNEQFF.

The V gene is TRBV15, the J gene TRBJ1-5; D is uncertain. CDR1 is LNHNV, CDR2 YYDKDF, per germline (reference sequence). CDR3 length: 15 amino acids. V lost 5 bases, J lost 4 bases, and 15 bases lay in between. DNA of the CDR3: TGTGCCACCAGCCTTTCCCGGACGGGTAATCAGCCCCAGCATTTT. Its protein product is CATSLSRTGNQPQHF. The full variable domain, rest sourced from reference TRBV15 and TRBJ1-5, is DAMVIQNPRYQVTQFGKPVTLSCSQTLNHNVMYWYQQKSSQAPKLLFHYYDKDFNNEADTPDNFQSRRPNTSFCFLDIRSPGLGDTAMYLCATSLSRTGNQPQHFGDGTRLSIL.